This T cell receptor (beta chain) originates from a study of human T cells and chemical hapten exposure. This clonotype was recorded a few times. Time point here: patch test 1, 2 weeks after DPC sensitization. Treatment defined: therapeutic diphenylcyclopropenone sensitization with weekly scalp DPC. TCRdb re-called the RACE reads with MiXCR, one entry per CDR3 protein. The table lists 80,000 to 95,000 distinct CDR3 sequences, around 11% of them singletons. The source material was whole blood, sampled in connection with sensitization to the hapten diphenylcyclopropenone (DPC). The TCR comes from a woman aged 45-65 years with alopecia areata. Some clones in this sample may be carry-over from other donors' samples.

The CDR3 sequence: CASSSGTDTEAFF. DNA for the CDR3: TGTGCCAGCAGTTCTGGGACGGACACTGAAGCTTTCTTT. V is TRBV6-6 and J is TRBJ1-1; D may be TRBD1 (5 bases). Deletions cut 4 bases from V and 3 bases from J, with 9 bases between. Germline CDR1 MNHNY, CDR2 SVGAGI (reference sequence). The length of the CDR3 is 13 residues.